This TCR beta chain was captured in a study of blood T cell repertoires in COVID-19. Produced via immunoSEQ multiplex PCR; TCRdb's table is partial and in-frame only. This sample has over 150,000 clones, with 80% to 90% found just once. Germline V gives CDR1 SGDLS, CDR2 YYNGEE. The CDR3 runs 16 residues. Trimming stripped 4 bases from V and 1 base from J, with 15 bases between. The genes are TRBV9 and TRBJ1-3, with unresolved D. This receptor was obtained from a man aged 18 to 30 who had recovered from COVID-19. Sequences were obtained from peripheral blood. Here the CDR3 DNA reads TGTGCCAGCAGCTCCAAGGAGAGGGAATCTGGAAACACCATATATTTT. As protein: CASSSKERESGNTIYF.